This TCR beta chain was captured by sequencing in a study of cytomegalovirus exposure and HLA in healthy donors. The method was immunoSEQ multiplex PCR; TCRdb's version includes in-frame clones alone and lacks a portion of them. This sample yields about 120,000 clones, of which 88% are seen a single time; about 6% belongs to the top ten. V was trimmed by 1 base and J by 6 bases, leaving 12 bases between them. The CDR3 has 14 residues. Germline lookup yields CDR1 SNHLY and CDR2 FYNNEI. The receptor was isolated from a woman aged 18 to 35 in good health and CMV-seropositive. The chain has TRBV2 and TRBJ1-2; D is uncertain. Material for sequencing was PBMCs. This CDR3 is CASSEDSRFDGYTF. The CDR3 bases are TGTGCCAGCAGTGAAGATTCCCGGTTCGATGGCTACACCTTC.